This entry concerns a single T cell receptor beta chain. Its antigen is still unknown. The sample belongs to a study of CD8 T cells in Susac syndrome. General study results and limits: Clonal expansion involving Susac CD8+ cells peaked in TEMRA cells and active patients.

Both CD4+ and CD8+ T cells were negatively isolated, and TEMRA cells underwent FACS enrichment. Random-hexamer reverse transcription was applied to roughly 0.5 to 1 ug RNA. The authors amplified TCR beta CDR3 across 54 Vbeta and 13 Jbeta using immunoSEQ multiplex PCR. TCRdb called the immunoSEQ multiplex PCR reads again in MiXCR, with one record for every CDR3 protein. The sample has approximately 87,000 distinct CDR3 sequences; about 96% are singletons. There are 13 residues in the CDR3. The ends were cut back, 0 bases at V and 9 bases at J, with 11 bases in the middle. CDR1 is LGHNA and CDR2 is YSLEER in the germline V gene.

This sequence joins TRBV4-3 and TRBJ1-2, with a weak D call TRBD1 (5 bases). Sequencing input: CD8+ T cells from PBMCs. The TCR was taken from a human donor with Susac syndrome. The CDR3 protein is CASSQDRASSYTF. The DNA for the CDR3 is TGCGCCAGCAGCCAAGACAGGGCTTCCAGCTACACCTTC.